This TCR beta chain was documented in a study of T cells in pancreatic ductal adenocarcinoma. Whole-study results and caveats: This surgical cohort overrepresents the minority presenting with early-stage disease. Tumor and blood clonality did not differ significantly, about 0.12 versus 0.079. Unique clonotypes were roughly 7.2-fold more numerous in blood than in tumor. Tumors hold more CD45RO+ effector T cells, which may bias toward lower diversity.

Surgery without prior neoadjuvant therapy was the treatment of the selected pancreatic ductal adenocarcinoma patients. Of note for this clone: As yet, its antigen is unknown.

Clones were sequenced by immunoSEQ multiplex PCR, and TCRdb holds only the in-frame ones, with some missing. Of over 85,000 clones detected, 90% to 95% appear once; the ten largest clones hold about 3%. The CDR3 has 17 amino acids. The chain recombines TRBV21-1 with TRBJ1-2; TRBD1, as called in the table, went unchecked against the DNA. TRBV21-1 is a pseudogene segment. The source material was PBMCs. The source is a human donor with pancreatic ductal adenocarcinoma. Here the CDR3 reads CASSKAARQTGWNGYTF. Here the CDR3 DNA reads TGTGCCAGCAGCAAAGCTGCGAGACAAACAGGCTGGAATGGCTACACCTTC.